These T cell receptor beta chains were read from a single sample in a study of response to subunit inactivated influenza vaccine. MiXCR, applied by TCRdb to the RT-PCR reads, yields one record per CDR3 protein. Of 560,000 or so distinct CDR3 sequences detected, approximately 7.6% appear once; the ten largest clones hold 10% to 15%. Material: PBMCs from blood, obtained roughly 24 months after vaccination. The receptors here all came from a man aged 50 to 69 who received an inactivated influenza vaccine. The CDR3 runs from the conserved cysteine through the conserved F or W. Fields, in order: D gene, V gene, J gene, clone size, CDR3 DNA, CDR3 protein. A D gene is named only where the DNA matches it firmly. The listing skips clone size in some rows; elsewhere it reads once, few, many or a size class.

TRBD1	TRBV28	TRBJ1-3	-	TGTGCCAGCAGTTTGAGGACAGGACGCTCTGGAAACACCATATATTTT	CASSLRTGRSGNTIYF
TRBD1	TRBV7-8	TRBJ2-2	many	TGTGCCAGCAGCACGACAGGGTCCACCGGGGAGCTGTTTTTT	CASSTTGSTGELFF
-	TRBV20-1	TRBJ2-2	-	TGCAGTGTCACAGCATCGAACACCGGGGAGCTGTTTTTT	CSVTASNTGELFF
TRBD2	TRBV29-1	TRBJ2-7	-	TGCAGCGCCCTTCTAGCGGGGTCCTACGAGCAGTACTTC	CSALLAGSYEQYF
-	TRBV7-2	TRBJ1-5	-	TGTGCCAGCAGCTTAGTCGGAAATAGCAATCAGCCCCAGCATTTT	CASSLVGNSNQPQHF
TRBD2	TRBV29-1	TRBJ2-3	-	TGCAGCGCCCGACGGCGGGGGGGAGAGGGCACAGATACGCAGTATTTT	CSARRRGGEGTDTQYF
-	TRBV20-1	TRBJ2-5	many	TGCAGTGCCGACAGTGTGGCGACCCAGTACTTC	CSADSVATQYF
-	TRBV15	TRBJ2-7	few	TGTGCCACCAGCAGAGAGGTGGGGAACTACGAGCAGTACTTC	CATSREVGNYEQYF
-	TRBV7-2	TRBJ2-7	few	TGTGCCAGCAGCCGGACCCAGATTTACGAGCAGTACTTC	CASSRTQIYEQYF
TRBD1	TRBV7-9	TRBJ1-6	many	TGTGCCAGCAGCTTAGTTGACAGGGGGTCGAGGAATTCACCCCTCCACTTT	CASSLVDRGSRNSPLHF
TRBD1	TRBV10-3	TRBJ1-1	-	TGTGCCATCAGTGAGTCACCAGGGGGAGGGACTGAAGCTTTCTTT	CAISESPGGGTEAFF
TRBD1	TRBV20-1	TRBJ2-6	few	TGCAGTGCTAGACGGACAGGGCCTGGGGCCAACGTCCTGACTTTC	CSARRTGPGANVLTF
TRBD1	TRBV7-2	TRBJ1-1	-	TGTGCCAGCAGCGTTACAGGGGTTAGCACTGAAGCTTTCTTT	CASSVTGVSTEAFF
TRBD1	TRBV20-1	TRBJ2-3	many	TGCAGTGCTCCTCTATTCCAGACAGGGGGCACAGATACGCAGTATTTT	CSAPLFQTGGTDTQYF
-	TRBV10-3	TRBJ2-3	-	TGTGCCATCACCAAGGAACAGGGTTCAACAGATACGCAGTATTTT	CAITKEQGSTDTQYF
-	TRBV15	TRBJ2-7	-	TGTGCCACCAGCAGAGTTGGCGGGGCCTACGAGCAGTACTTC	CATSRVGGAYEQYF
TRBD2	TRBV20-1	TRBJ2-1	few	TGCAGTGCCCCTTTACTAGCGGGAAAGAATGAGCAGTTCTTC	CSAPLLAGKNEQFF
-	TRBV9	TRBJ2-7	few	TGTGCCAGCTCCACCTCCGTAGGGACCAAATACGAGCAGTACTTC	CASSTSVGTKYEQYF
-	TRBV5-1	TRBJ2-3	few	TGCGCCAGCAGCTTGGATGGGGTCCCCGGAGATACGCAGTATTTT	CASSLDGVPGDTQYF
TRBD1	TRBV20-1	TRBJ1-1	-	TGCAGTGCCTGGACAGGGAGATACACTGAAGCTTTCTTT	CSAWTGRYTEAFF
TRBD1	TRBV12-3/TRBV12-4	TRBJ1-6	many	TGTGCCACCCGAGGGGCAGGGGGCTATAATTCACCCCTCCACTTT	CATRGAGGYNSPLHF
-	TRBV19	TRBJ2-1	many	TGTGCCAGTACTGGGAATTCCGGGCGCTACAATGAGCAGTTCTTC	CASTGNSGRYNEQFF
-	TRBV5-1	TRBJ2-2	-	TGCGCCAGCAGCCAGAGTTGGCGGGCTGGGGAGCTGTTTTTT	CASSQSWRAGELFF
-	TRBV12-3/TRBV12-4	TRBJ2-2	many	TGTGCCAGCAGGTGGGGAGCGAACACCGGGGAGCTGTTTTTT	CASRWGANTGELFF
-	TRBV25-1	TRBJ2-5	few	TGTGCCAGCAGCGAGAAGGGCTTACGGGAGACCCAGTACTTC	CASSEKGLRETQYF
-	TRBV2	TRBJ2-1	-	TGTGCCAGCAGCGAAGAGGACAGCCGTAAGTTCTTC	CASSEEDSRKFF
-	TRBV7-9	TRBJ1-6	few	TGTGCCAGCAGCTCGGTGACCTATAATTCACCCCTCCACTTT	CASSSVTYNSPLHF
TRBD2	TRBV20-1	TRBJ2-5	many	TGCAGTGCTCTAAAGAGCGGGAGGGGTTCGGAGACCCAGTACTTC	CSALKSGRGSETQYF
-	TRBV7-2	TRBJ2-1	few	TGTGCCAGCAGCCACACCGGGGACGAGCAGTTCTTC	CASSHTGDEQFF
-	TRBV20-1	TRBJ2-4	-	TGCAGTGCTAGAGACGAGCAGACACTAGCCAAAAACATTCAGTACTTC	CSARDEQTLAKNIQYF
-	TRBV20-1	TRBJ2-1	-	TGCAGTGCTAGAGATCCGGGATTTGCCCACAATGAGCAGTTCTTC	CSARDPGFAHNEQFF
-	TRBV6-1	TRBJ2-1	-	TGTGCCAGCAGTGACAGGGAGAACAATGAGCAGTTCTTC	CASSDRENNEQFF
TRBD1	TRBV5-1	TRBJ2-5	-	TGCGCCAGCAGTTTATCAACAGGGGCAGAGGAGACCCAGTACTTC	CASSLSTGAEETQYF
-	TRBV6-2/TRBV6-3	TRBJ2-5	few	TGTGCCAGCAGTTCTCGACCTTTCGGGGCGTTGGAGACCCAGTACTTC	CASSSRPFGALETQYF
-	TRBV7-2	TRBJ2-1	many	TGTGCCAGCAGCGCCCGTCAAACAGCTAGCTCCTACAATGAGCAGTTCTTC	CASSARQTASSYNEQFF
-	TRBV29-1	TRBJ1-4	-	TGCAGCGTTGAAACACCGGGGGAAAAACTGTTTTTT	CSVETPGEKLFF
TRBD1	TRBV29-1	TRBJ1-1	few	TGCAGCGTTGAATTACCAGGGGGAAACACTGAAGCTTTCTTT	CSVELPGGNTEAFF
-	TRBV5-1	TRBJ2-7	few	TGCGCCAGCAGCGTTAACACAAACTACGAGCAGTACTTC	CASSVNTNYEQYF
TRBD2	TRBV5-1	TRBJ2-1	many	TGCGCCAGCAGCTTGAGGCCCAGCGGGGGGGCCGCTGAGCAGTTCTTC	CASSLRPSGGAAEQFF
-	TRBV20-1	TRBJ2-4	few	TGCAGTGCTAGAGTCGGAGGGACAAAACTCAAAAACATTCAGTACTTC	CSARVGGTKLKNIQYF
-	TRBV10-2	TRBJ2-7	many	TGCGCCAGCAGTGCCCGCAGGGGGGGATACGAGCAGTACTTC	CASSARRGGYEQYF
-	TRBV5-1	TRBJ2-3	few	TGCGCCAGCAGCTTGTCCGGTTCCGGCACAGATACGCAGTATTTT	CASSLSGSGTDTQYF
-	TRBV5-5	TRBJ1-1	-	TGTGCCAGCAGCTTGCAGAGTACGATCAACACTGATGCTTTCTTT	CASSLQSTINTDAFF
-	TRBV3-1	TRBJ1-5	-	TGTGCCAGCAGCCCCGGGCCGTATCAGCCCCAGCATTTT	CASSPGPYQPQHF
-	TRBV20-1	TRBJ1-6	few	TGCAGTGCTAATTTTCCCGCGGGAAATAATTCACCCCTCCACTTT	CSANFPAGNNSPLHF
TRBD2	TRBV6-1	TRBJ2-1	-	TGTGCCAGCAGCCGAGGACTAGCGGGATCAACCTACAATGAGCAGTTCTTC	CASSRGLAGSTYNEQFF